This T cell receptor beta chain was obtained from a study of regulatory T cells in long-lasting Graves disease. The time point denotes: newly diagnosed GD, antithyroid drugs for less than 3 months. PBMC-derived RNA was used for the TCR library. Peripheral blood, nine milliliters of it, was drawn into EDTA tubes. The authors built TCR beta libraries using iRepertoire HTBI primers and Arm-PCR of CDR3 regions. TCRdb redid the calling of the multiplex PCR reads with MiXCR, one entry per CDR3 protein. The table has some 500,000 distinct CDR3 sequences, 13% seen once. CDR1 is KGHSH and CDR2 is LQKENI in the germline V gene. J gave up 4 bases and V 1 base, and 6 bases lay outside the gene matches. The length of the CDR3 is 17 residues. These same records also appear under a second study, on T cells in Graves' hyperthyroidism and ophthalmopathy.

J is TRBJ2-5 and V is TRBV18, with TRBD2 matching over 13 bases. This receptor was taken from a man aged 25 to 40 with Graves disease. Sequencing was performed on peripheral blood mononuclear cells (PBMCs), taken at new diagnosis, from a patient treated with antithyroid drugs. The CDR3 here is CASSPLWTSGSGETQYF. CDR3 coding DNA: TGTGCCAGCTCACCACTCTGGACTAGCGGGAGTGGAGAGACCCAGTACTTC.